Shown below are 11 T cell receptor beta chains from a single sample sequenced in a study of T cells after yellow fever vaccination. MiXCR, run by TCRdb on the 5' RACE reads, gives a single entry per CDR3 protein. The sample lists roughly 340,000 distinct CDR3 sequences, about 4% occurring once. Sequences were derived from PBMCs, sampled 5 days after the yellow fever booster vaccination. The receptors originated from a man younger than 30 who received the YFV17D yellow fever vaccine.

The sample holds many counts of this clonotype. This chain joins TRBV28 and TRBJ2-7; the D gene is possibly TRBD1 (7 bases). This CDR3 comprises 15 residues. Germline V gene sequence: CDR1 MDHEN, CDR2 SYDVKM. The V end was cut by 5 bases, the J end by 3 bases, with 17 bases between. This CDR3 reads CASSDAGGSFYEQYV. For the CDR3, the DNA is TGTGCCAGCAGTGACGCAGGGGGGTCCTTCTACGAGCAGTACGTC.

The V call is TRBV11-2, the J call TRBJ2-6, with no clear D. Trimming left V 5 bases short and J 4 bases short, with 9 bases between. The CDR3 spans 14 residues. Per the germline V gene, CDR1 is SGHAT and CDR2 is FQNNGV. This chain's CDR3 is CASSREPGANVLTF. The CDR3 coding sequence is TGTGCCAGCAGCCGAGAACCAGGGGCCAACGTCCTGACTTTC.

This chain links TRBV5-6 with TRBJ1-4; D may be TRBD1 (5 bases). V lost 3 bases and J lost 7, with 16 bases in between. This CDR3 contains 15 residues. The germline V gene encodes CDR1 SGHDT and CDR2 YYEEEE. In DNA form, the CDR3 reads TGTGCCAGCAGCTACCGTAGGGGAGGGGTTGAAAAACTGTTTTTT. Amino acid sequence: CASSYRRGGVEKLFF. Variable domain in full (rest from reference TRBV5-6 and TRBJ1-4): DAGVTQSPTHLIKTRGQQVTLRCSPKSGHDTVSWYQQALGQGPQFIFQYYEEEERQRGNFPDRFSGHQFPNYSSELNVNALLLGDSALYLCASSYRRGGVEKLFFGSGTQLSVL.

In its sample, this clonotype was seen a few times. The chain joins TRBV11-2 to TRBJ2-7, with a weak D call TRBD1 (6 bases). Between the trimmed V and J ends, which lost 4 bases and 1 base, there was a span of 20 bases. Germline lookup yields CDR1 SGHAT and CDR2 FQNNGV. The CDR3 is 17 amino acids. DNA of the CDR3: TGTGCCAGCAGCTCCCTGAGAGGACAGCGAACGTCCTACGAGCAGTACTTC. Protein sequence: CASSSLRGQRTSYEQYF.

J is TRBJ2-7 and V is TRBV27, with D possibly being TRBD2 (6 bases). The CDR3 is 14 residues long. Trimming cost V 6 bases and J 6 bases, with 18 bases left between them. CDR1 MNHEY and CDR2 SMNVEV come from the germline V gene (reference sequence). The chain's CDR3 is CASRNGGGRSEQYF. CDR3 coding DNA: TGTGCCAGCAGAAACGGTGGGGGGAGGAGCGAGCAGTACTTC.

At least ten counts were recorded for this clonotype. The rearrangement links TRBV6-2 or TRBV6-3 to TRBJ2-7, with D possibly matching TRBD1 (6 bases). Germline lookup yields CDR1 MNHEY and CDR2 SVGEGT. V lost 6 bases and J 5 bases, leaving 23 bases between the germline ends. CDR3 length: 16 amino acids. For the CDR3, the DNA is TGTGCCAGCAGCTTAGCCTCAGGGGCGGCTCCGAACGAGCAGTACGTC. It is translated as CASSLASGAAPNEQYV.

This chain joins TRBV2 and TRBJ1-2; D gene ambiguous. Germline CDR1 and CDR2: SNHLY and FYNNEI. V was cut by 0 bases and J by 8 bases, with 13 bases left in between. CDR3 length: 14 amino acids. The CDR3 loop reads CASSEASAGSGYTF. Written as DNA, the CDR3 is TGTGCCAGCAGTGAAGCGTCCGCCGGTTCGGGCTACACCTTC.

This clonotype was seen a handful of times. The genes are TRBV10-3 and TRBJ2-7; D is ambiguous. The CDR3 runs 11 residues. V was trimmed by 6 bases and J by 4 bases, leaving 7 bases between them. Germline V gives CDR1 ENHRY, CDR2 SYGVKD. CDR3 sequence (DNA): TGTGCCATCAGAGCCAAGTACGAGCAGTACTTC. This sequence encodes CAIRAKYEQYF.

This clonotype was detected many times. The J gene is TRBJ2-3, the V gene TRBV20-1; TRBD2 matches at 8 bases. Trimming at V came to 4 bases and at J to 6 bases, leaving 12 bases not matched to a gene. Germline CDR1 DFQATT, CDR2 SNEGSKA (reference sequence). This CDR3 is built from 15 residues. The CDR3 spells CSAIPSGTRPDTQYF. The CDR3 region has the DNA TGCAGTGCTATTCCCTCCGGGACTAGGCCCGATACGCAGTATTTT.

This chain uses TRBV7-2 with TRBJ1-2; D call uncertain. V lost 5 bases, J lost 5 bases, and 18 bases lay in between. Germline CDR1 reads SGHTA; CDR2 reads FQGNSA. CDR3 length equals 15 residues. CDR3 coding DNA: TGTGCCAGCAGCCCTTACCTGGGCCTGGGATATGGCTACACCTTC. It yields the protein CASSPYLGLGYGYTF.

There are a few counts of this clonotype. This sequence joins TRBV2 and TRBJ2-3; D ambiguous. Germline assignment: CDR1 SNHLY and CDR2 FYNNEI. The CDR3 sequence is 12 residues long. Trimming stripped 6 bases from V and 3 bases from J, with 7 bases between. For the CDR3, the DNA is TGTGCCAGCAGAGGTCAGACAGATACGCAGTATTTT. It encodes CASRGQTDTQYF.